These 27 T cell receptor beta chains originate from one sample sequenced in a study of blood T cell repertoires in COVID-19. The protocol was immunoSEQ multiplex PCR, while the TCRdb copy is restricted to in-frame clones and leaves out a portion. Of more than 13,000 clones detected, 90% appear once; the ten largest clones hold 8.1%. Sequenced material: peripheral blood. Every receptor here comes from a human donor in a cohort sampled during active COVID-19.

The chain links TRBV7-9 to TRBJ2-3, with no clear D. The CDR3 contains 12 residues. The germline CDR1 and CDR2 sequences are SEHNR and FQNEAQ (reference sequence). Trimming removed 5 bases from V and 4 bases from J, with 7 bases in between. Here the CDR3 reads CASSHPADTQYF. The CDR3, as DNA: TGTGCCAGCAGCCACCCGGCAGATACGCAGTATTTT.

This clone appeared once. V usage is TRBV6-1 and J usage is TRBJ2-7; TRBD2 matches 10 bases. V trimming: 2 bases; J trimming: 4 bases; junction bases outside the gene matches: 11. The CDR3 length is 17 residues. Per germline, CDR1 MNHNS and CDR2 SASEGT. The chain's CDR3 is CASSEWASGGGSYEQYF. As DNA, the CDR3 is TGTGCCAGCAGTGAATGGGCTAGCGGGGGAGGGAGTTACGAGCAGTACTTC.

This chain uses TRBV7-9 with TRBJ2-3, with 8 positions matching TRBD1. Trimming cost V 4 bases and J 1 base; bases outside gene matches: 10. Germline V gene data show CDR1 as SEHNR and CDR2 as FQNEAQ (reference sequence). This CDR3 comprises 17 residues. The CDR3 reads CASSSSSGTGRTDTQYF. The DNA of the CDR3 is TGTGCCAGCAGCTCCTCCTCCGGGACAGGTCGCACAGATACGCAGTATTTT.

The rearrangement links TRBV5-1 to TRBJ2-7; weak D call: TRBD2 (6 bases). V gave up 3 bases and J gave up 1 base, with 17 bases separating them. In germline, CDR1 is SGHRS, CDR2 YFSETQ. The CDR3 is 16 residues long. Here the CDR3 DNA reads TGCGCCAGCAGCTCCATCTCGGGGGATCGTTCCTACGAGCAGTACTTC. It translates to CASSSISGDRSYEQYF.

This clone appeared once. This chain connects TRBV7-9 to TRBJ2-7; 16 bases are shared with TRBD2. Germline trimming cut 5 bases from V and 2 bases from J; bases unmatched to any gene: 9. Germline V gene sequence: CDR1 SEHNR, CDR2 FQNEAQ (reference sequence). There are 18 residues in the CDR3. The CDR3 protein is CASSPPGLAGGFTYEQYF. Written as DNA, the CDR3 is TGTGCCAGCAGCCCCCCGGGACTAGCGGGAGGGTTCACCTACGAGCAGTACTTC.

The V call is TRBV5-4, the J call TRBJ2-7; 7 bases align to TRBD2. Trimming at V came to 5 bases and at J to 6 bases, leaving 8 bases not matched to a gene. There are 13 residues in the CDR3. Germline V lookup: CDR1 SGHNT, CDR2 YYREEE (reference sequence). Written as DNA, the CDR3 is TGTGCCAGCAGTCAGACTAGCATCAGCGAGCAGTACTTC. Its protein product is CASSQTSISEQYF.

Written as DNA, the CDR3 is TGTGCCAGCAGTGGACAGGGGACAGATACGCAGTATTTT. Its protein product is CASSGQGTDTQYF. The chain combines TRBV2 with TRBJ2-3, with 8 bases fitting TRBD1. V was pared by 4 bases and J by 3 bases, with 0 bases of the junction left unmatched. The germline CDR1 and CDR2 sequences are SNHLY and FYNNEI. The CDR3 is 13 residues long.

V usage is TRBV4-3 and J usage is TRBJ2-3, with 7 nucleotides matching TRBD1. CDR1 is LGHNA, CDR2 YSLEER, per germline. Trimming took 1 base from V and 2 from J; bases not matched to a gene: 6. The CDR3 has 16 residues. CDR3 amino acids: CASSQAWGTATDTQYF. As DNA, the CDR3 is TGCGCCAGCAGCCAAGCTTGGGGGACAGCCACAGATACGCAGTATTTT.

The chain links TRBV24-1 to TRBJ2-7, with 13 bases that match TRBD2. The germline V gene has CDR1 KGHDR and CDR2 SFDVKD. With 5 bases clipped from V and 7 bases from J, the junction kept 7 bases outside the gene matches. This CDR3 comprises 15 residues. The CDR3 region has the DNA TGTGCCACCAGTGCCACAGGACTAGCGGGAGATGAGCAGTACTTC. It yields the protein CATSATGLAGDEQYF.

The chain combines TRBV19 with TRBJ2-7; 9 nucleotides line up with TRBD2. Germline V gene sequence: CDR1 LNHDA, CDR2 SQIVND (reference sequence). The CDR3 has 16 amino acids. The trim removed 5 bases at V and 6 bases at J, leaving 14 bases unmatched. The CDR3 DNA sequence: TGTGCCAGTAGTCAAACCGGGACTAGCTCTGATTCCGAGCAGTACTTC. Its protein is CASSQTGTSSDSEQYF.

V and J are TRBV24-1 and TRBJ2-1; TRBD2 matches at 11 bases. This CDR3 is built from 15 residues. The germline CDR1 and CDR2 sequences are KGHDR and SFDVKD. J was trimmed by 7 bases and V by 3 bases; bases with no gene match: 4. The CDR3 region is CATSDPGLAANEQFF. DNA for the CDR3: TGTGCCACCAGTGATCCGGGACTAGCGGCTAATGAGCAGTTCTTC.

The chain combines TRBV29-1 with TRBJ2-7; the D gene is possibly TRBD2 (5 bases). Germline CDR1 is SQVTM and CDR2 is ANQGSEA. V dropped 8 bases and J dropped 2 bases, with 13 bases sitting between them. The CDR3 totals 12 residues. As DNA, the CDR3 is TGCAGCTATCTTGACGGGACCTACGAGCAGTACTTC. As protein: CSYLDGTYEQYF.

The chain employs TRBV7-8 and TRBJ2-2; 9 nucleotides align to TRBD1. In germline, CDR1 is SGHVS, CDR2 FQNEAQ. This CDR3 comprises 15 residues. J was trimmed by 9 bases and V by 5 bases; bases with no gene match: 10. Written as DNA, the CDR3 is TGTGCCAGCAGCCTAAGACAGGGGGATTTCCGGGAGCTGTTTTTT. Its protein is CASSLRQGDFRELFF.

The rearrangement joins TRBV5-3 to TRBJ1-5; the D gene is possibly TRBD1 (6 bases). TRBV5-3 is an ORF; its function is uncertain. The CDR3 spans 14 residues. The V and J ends lost 4 bases and 3 bases respectively, with 11 bases between them. This chain's CDR3 is CARSEQGFNQPQHF. As DNA, the CDR3 is TGTGCCAGAAGCGAACAGGGATTCAATCAGCCCCAGCATTTT.

DNA of the CDR3: TGTGCCAGCAGTGTTGAAGGACTAAGCAATGAGCAGTTCTTC. This codes for CASSVEGLSNEQFF. The chain is built from TRBV2 and TRBJ2-1; D possibly corresponds to TRBD2 (6 bases). CDR1 is SNHLY, CDR2 FYNNEI, per germline. V lost 4 bases and J lost 6, with 13 bases in between. CDR3 length equals 14 residues. Full variable domain (rest looked up from reference TRBV2 and TRBJ2-1): EPEVTQTPSHQVTQMGQEVILRCVPISNHLYFYWYRQILGQKVEFLVSFYNNEISEKSEIFDDQFSVERPDGSNFTLKIRSTKLEDSAMYFCASSVEGLSNEQFFGPGTRLTVL.

The chain carries TRBV5-4 and TRBJ2-1; 12 nucleotides agree with TRBD2. CDR1 is SGHNT, CDR2 YYREEE, per germline (reference sequence). After removal of 2 bases from V and 6 bases from J, the junction contained 6 bases not matched to a gene. The CDR3 runs to 16 residues. CDR3 sequence: CASSLFATSGSNEQFF. The CDR3 DNA follows: TGTGCCAGCAGCTTATTCGCGACTAGCGGGAGCAATGAGCAGTTCTTC.

The J gene is TRBJ2-5, the V gene TRBV21-1; TRBD2, the table's D call, lacks a check against the DNA. TRBV21-1 counts as a pseudogene. The CDR3 consists of 14 residues. CDR3 nucleotide sequence: TGTGCCAGCAGGCTAGCGGGAGCCCCGGAGACCCAGTACTTC. Protein sequence: CASRLAGAPETQYF.

The chain uses TRBV5-4 and TRBJ2-5; 8 nucleotides line up with TRBD2. CDR1 and CDR2 (germline): SGHNT, YYREEE (reference sequence). The CDR3 runs 13 residues. Germline trimming cut 3 bases from V and 5 bases from J; bases unmatched to any gene: 3. The CDR3 DNA sequence: TGTGCCAGCAGCTCGGGACTAGGGGAGACCCAGTACTTC. This translates into CASSSGLGETQYF.

The chain links TRBV24-1 to TRBJ1-5, with D possibly being TRBD1 (6 bases). The germline V gene has CDR1 KGHDR and CDR2 SFDVKD. V lost 4 bases, J lost 4 bases, and 10 bases lay in between. The CDR3 runs to 14 residues. CDR3 in amino acids: CATSETGLNQPQHF. For the CDR3, the DNA is TGTGCCACCAGTGAGACAGGTCTAAATCAGCCCCAGCATTTT.

The chain couples TRBV19 to TRBJ2-7, with a weak D call TRBD2 (5 bases). Germline CDR1 is LNHDA and CDR2 is SQIVND (reference sequence). Deletions cut 1 base from V and 2 bases from J, with 9 bases between. The CDR3 sequence is 14 residues long. This CDR3 is CASSIAEGPYEQYF. CDR3 sequence (DNA): TGTGCCAGTAGTATAGCCGAGGGTCCCTACGAGCAGTACTTC.

The chain employs TRBV2 and TRBJ2-7; 10 bases line up with TRBD2. Per germline, CDR1 SNHLY and CDR2 FYNNEI. The CDR3 totals 20 residues. J lost 1 base, V lost 6 bases, and 21 bases had no gene match. The CDR3 region is CASSPSSGGAAHRRSYEQYF. The CDR3 DNA reads TGTGCCAGCAGCCCCTCCAGCGGGGGGGCCGCTCATAGAAGATCCTACGAGCAGTACTTC.

This clone appeared a few times. This chain links TRBV6-1 with TRBJ1-5; D is unresolved. The CDR3 has 20 amino acids. CDR1 is MNHNS, CDR2 SASEGT, per germline. V dropped 1 base and J dropped 4 bases, with 26 bases sitting between them. The CDR3 sequence: CASSEGFGDIPRGSNQPQHF. The CDR3 DNA is TGTGCCAGCAGTGAAGGGTTCGGTGACATCCCCCGGGGTTCTAATCAGCCCCAGCATTTT.

The chain has TRBV4-3 and TRBJ2-2, with D possibly being TRBD2 (6 bases). This CDR3 is 16 amino acids long. The V and J ends lost 2 bases and 7 bases respectively, with 17 bases between them. Germline CDR1 reads LGHNA; CDR2 reads YSLEER. The CDR3 loop is CASSQTDRTIGGELFF. The CDR3 nucleotides are TGCGCCAGCAGCCAAACCGATCGGACTATAGGCGGGGAGCTGTTTTTT.

This clone was observed a handful of times. This CDR3 is CASSFQGSNEKLFF. The CDR3 bases are TGTGCCAGCAGTTTCCAGGGGTCTAATGAAAAACTGTTTTTT. This chain joins TRBV27 and TRBJ1-4; D is perhaps TRBD1 (6 bases). The CDR3 contains 14 residues. The germline gives CDR1 MNHEY, CDR2 SMNVEV (reference sequence). V gave up 3 bases and J gave up 3 bases, with 8 bases separating them.

V usage is TRBV15 and J usage is TRBJ2-7, with D perhaps matching TRBD1 (5 bases). CDR1 and CDR2 (germline): LNHNV, YYDKDF (reference sequence). The CDR3 is 16 residues long. Trimming left V 0 bases short and J 4 bases short, with 16 bases between. CDR3 amino acids: CATSREATAASYEQYF. The DNA for the CDR3 is TGTGCCACCAGCAGAGAGGCGACAGCAGCCAGTTACGAGCAGTACTTC.

This clone was seen only a few times. This chain connects TRBV6-2 or TRBV6-3 to TRBJ2-5, with TRBD1 as a possible D gene (5 bases). Trimming took off 4 bases at V and 2 bases at J, with 20 bases between the two ends. The CDR3 loop spans 17 amino acids. The V gene's germline CDR1 is MNHEY and CDR2 SVGEGT. The CDR3 region is CASSFERGFEMQETQYF. CDR3 nucleotides: TGTGCCAGCAGTTTTGAAAGGGGTTTCGAGATGCAAGAGACCCAGTACTTC.

This chain connects TRBV4-3 to TRBJ2-3, with TRBD2 matching 15 bases. There are 17 residues in the CDR3. Trimming removed 2 bases from V and 8 bases from J; junction bases left unmatched: 8. CDR1 LGHNA and CDR2 YSLEER come from the germline V gene. The DNA for the CDR3 is TGCGCCAGCAGCCAATCCCAAGGACTAGCGGGGGGGTTTACGCAGTATTTT. Its translation: CASSQSQGLAGGFTQYF.